This T cell receptor (beta chain) was obtained from a study of PD-1 blockade in mismatch repair-deficient tumors. Germline values: CDR1 KGHSH, CDR2 LQKENI. CDR3 length: 16 amino acids. Trimming removed 5 bases at V and 2 bases at J, with 16 bases between. The assay was immunoSEQ multiplex PCR, and TCRdb's table has in-frame clones only and misses some. The sample carries approximately 63,000 clones, about 91% recorded once. This clone has a single count. Mismatch repair deficiency was confirmed in all patients, by PCR or immunohistochemistry. The sequenced sample was peripheral blood, obtained 52 weeks after starting pembrolizumab. This sequence joins TRBV18 and TRBJ2-1; D not certain. The clonotype comes from an adult with mismatch repair-deficient cancer. The CDR3 here is CASSGYREEPYNEQFF. The CDR3 nucleotides are TGTGCCAGCTCAGGGTATCGTGAAGAACCCTACAATGAGCAGTTCTTC.